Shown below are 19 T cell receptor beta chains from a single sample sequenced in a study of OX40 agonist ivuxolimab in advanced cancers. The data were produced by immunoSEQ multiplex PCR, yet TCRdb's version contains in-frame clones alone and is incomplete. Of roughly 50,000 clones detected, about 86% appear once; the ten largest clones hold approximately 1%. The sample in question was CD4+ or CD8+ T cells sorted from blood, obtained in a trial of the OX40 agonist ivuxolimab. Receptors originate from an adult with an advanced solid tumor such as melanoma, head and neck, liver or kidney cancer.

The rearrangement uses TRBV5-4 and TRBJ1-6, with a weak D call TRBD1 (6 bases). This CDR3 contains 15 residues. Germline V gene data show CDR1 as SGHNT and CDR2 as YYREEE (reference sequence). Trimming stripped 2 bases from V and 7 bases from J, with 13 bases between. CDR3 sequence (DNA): TGTGCCAGCAGCTTTTCCGGGCAGGGGAATTCACCCCTCCACTTT. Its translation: CASSFSGQGNSPLHF.

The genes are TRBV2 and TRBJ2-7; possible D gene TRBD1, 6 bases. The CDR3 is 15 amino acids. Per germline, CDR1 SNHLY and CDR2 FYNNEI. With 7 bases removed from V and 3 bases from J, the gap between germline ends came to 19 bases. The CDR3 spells CASIRGSRNLYEQYF. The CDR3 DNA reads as TGTGCCAGCATAAGGGGGTCCAGAAACCTCTACGAGCAGTACTTC.

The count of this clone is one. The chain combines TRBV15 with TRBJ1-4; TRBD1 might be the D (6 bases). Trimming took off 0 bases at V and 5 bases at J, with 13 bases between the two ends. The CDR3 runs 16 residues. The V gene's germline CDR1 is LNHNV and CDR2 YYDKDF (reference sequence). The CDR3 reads CATSRDLARGNEKLFF. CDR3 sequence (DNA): TGTGCCACCAGCAGAGATTTAGCCAGGGGAAATGAAAAACTGTTTTTT.

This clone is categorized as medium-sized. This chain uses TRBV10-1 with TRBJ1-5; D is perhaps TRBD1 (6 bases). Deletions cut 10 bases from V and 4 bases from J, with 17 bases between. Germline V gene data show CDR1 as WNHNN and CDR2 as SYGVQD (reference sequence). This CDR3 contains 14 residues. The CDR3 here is CAKRGSGGNQPQHF. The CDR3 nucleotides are TGCGCCAAGAGGGGGTCGGGGGGTAATCAGCCCCAGCATTTT.

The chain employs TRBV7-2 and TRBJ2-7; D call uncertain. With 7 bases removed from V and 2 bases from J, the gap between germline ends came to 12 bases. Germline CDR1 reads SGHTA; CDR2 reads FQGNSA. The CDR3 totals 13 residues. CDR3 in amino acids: CASNLYNTYEQYF. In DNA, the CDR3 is TGTGCCAGCAACCTTTACAACACCTACGAGCAGTACTTC.

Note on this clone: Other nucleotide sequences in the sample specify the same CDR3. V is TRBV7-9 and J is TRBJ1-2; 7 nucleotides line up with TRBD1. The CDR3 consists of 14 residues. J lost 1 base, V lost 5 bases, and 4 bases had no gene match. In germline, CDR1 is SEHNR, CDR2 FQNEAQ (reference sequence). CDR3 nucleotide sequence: TGTGCCAGCAGCCCGGGACAGCTTAACTATGGCTACACCTTC. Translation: CASSPGQLNYGYTF. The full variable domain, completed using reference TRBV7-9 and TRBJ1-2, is DTGVSQNPRHKITKRGQNVTFRCDPISEHNRLYWYRQTLGQGPEFLTYFQNEAQLEKSRLLSDRFSAERPKGSFSTLEIQRTEQGDSAMYLCASSPGQLNYGYTFGSGTRLTVV.

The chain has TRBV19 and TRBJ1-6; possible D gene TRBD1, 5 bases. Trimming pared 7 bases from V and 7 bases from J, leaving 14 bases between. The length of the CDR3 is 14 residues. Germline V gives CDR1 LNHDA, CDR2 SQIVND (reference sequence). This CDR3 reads CASKEGQGNSPLHF. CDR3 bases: TGTGCCAGTAAGGAAGGCCAGGGAAATTCACCCCTCCACTTT.

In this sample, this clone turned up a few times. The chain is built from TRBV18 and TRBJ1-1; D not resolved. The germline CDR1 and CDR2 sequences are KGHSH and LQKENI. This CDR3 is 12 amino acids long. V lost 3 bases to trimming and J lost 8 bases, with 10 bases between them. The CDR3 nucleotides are TGTGCCAGCTCACCCACACGAACCGAAGCTTTCTTT. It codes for CASSPTRTEAFF.

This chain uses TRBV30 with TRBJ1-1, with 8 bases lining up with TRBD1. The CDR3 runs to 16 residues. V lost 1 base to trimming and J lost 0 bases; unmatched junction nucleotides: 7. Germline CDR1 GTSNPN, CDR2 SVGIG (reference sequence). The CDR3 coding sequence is TGTGCCTGGAGTGCCCACAGGGGGAGGATGAACACTGAAGCTTTCTTT. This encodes CAWSAHRGRMNTEAFF.

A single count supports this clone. CDR3 in DNA: TGCGCCAGCAGCTCCTCTCAGGGGGGCCGTTGGGAGACCCAGTACTTC. Protein: CASSSSQGGRWETQYF. V is TRBV5-1 and J is TRBJ2-5, with D possibly being TRBD1 (7 bases). V was pared by 3 bases and J by 5 bases, with 20 bases between. This CDR3 spans 16 amino acids. CDR1 is SGHRS, CDR2 YFSETQ, per germline.

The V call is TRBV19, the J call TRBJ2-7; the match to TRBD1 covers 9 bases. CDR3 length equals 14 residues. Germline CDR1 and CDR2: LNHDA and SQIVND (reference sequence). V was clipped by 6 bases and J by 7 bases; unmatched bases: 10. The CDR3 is CASRDRGSSWEQYF. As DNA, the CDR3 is TGTGCCAGTAGGGACAGGGGCTCTTCGTGGGAGCAGTACTTC.

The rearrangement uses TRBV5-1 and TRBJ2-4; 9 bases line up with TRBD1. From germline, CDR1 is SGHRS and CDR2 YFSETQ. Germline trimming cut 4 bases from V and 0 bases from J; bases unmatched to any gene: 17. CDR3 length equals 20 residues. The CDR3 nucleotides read TGCGCCAGCAGCACCCGGACAGGGGCCGCTTGGGGACTAGCCAAAAACATTCAGTACTTC. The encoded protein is CASSTRTGAAWGLAKNIQYF.

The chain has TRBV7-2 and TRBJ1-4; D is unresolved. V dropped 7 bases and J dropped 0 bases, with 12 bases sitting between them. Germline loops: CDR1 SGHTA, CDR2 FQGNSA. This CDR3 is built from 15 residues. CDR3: CASTLGPATNEKLFF. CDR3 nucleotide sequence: TGTGCCAGCACCCTTGGACCGGCAACTAATGAAAAACTGTTTTTT.

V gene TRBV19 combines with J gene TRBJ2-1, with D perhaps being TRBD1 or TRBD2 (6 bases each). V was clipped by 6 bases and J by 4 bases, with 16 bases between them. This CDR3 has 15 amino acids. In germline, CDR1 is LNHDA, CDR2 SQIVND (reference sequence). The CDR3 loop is CASSPGQGTYNEQFF. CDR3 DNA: TGTGCCAGTAGCCCGGGACAAGGGACTTACAATGAGCAGTTCTTC. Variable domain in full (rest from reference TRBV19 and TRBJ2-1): DGGITQSPKYLFRKEGQNVTLSCEQNLNHDAMYWYRQDPGQGLRLIYYSQIVNDFQKGDIAEGYSVSREKKESFPLTVTSAQKNPTAFYLCASSPGQGTYNEQFFGPGTRLTVL.

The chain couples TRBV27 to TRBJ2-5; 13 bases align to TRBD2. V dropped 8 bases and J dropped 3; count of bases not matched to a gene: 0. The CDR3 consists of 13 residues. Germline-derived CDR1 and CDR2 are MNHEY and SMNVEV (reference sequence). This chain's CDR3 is CASGTSGEETQYF. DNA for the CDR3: TGTGCCAGCGGGACTAGCGGGGAAGAGACCCAGTACTTC.

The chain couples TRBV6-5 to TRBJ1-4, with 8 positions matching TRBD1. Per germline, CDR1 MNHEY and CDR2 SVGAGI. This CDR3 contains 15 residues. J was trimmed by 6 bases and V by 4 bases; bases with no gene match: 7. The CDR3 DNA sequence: TGTGCCAGCAGTTCAAAGCAGGGGGCGTATGAAAAACTGTTTTTT. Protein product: CASSSKQGAYEKLFF.

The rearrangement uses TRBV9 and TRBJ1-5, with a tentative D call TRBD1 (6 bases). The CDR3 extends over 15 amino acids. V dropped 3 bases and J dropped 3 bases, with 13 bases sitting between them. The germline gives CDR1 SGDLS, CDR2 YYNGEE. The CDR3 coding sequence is TGTGCCAGCAGCGCTCAGGGGTTTTTCAATCAGCCCCAGCATTTT. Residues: CASSAQGFFNQPQHF.

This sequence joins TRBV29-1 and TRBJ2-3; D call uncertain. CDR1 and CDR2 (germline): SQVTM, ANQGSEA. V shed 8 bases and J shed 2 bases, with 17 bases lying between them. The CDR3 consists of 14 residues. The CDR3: CSHTAPPLTDTQYF. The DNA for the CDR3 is TGCAGCCACACGGCCCCGCCCCTCACAGATACGCAGTATTTT.

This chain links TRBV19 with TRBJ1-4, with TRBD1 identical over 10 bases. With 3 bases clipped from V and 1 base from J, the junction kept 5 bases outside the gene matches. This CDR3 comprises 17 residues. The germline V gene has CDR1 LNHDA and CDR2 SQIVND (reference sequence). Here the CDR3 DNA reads TGTGCCAGTAGTATCATCGACAGGGGGCGAACTAATGAAAAACTGTTTTTT. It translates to CASSIIDRGRTNEKLFF.